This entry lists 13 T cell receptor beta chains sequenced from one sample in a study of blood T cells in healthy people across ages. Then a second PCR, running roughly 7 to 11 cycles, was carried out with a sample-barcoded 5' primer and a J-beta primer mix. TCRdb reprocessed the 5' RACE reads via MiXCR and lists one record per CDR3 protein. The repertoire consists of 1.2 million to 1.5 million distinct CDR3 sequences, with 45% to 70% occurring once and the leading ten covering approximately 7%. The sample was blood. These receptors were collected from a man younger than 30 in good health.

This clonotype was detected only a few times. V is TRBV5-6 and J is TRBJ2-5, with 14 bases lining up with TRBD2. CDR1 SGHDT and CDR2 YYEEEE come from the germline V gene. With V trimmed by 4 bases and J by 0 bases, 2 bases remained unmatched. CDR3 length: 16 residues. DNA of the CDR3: TGTGCCAGCAGCAGGACTAGCGGGGGGTACCAAGAGACCCAGTACTTC. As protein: CASSRTSGGYQETQYF.

In DNA, the CDR3 is TGTGCCAGCAGTCCGGGACCCGTTCAAGAGACCCAGTACTTC. Its protein product is CASSPGPVQETQYF. This sequence joins TRBV12-3 or TRBV12-4 and TRBJ2-5; D tentatively fits TRBD1 or TRBD2 (5 bases each). This CDR3 is built from 14 residues. Trimming removed 5 bases from V and 2 bases from J, with 12 bases in between.

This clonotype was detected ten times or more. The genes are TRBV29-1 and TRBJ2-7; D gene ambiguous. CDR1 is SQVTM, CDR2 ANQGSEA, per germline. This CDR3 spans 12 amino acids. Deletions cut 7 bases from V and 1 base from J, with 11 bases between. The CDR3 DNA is TGCAGCGCCGTTACCGGTTCCTACGAGCAGTACTTC. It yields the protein CSAVTGSYEQYF.

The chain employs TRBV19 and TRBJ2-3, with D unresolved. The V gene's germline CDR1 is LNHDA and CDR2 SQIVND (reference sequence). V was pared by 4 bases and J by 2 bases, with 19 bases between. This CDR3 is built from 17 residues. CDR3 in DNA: TGTGCCAGTAGTACCCGGTCTCAGATGCACCCCACAGATACGCAGTATTTT. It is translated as CASSTRSQMHPTDTQYF.

The chain's CDR3 is CASSSYRDDYGYTF. DNA of the CDR3: TGTGCCAGCTCTAGCTATAGGGATGACTATGGCTACACCTTC. The chain has TRBV12-3 or TRBV12-4 and TRBJ1-2; D gene ambiguous. The CDR3 has 14 residues. Trimming took off 8 bases at V and 3 bases at J, with 16 bases between the two ends.

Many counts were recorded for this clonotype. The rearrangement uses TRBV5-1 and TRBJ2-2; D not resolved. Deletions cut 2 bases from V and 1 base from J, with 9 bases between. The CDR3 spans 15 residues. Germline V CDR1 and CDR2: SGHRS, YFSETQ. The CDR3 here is CASSLNNMNTGELFF. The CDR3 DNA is TGCGCCAGCAGCTTAAACAACATGAACACCGGGGAGCTGTTTTTT.

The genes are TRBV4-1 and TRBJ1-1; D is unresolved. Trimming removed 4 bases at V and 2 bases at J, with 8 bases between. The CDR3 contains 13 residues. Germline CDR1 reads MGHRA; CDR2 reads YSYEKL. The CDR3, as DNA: TGCGCCAGCAGCCGTGAAGAAAACACTGAAGCTTTCTTT. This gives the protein CASSREENTEAFF.

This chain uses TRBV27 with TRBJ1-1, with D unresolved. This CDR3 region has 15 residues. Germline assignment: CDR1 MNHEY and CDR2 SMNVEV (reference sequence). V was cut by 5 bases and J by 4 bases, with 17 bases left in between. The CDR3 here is CASSPANYLSTEAFF. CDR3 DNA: TGTGCCAGCAGTCCCGCCAATTATCTCAGCACTGAAGCTTTCTTT.

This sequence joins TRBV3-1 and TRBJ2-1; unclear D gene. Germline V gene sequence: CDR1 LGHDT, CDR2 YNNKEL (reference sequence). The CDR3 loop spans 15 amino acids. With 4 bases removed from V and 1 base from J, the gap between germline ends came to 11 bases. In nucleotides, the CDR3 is TGTGCCAGCAGCCCCGATGTGCAGTCCTACAATGAGCAGTTCTTC. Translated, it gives CASSPDVQSYNEQFF.

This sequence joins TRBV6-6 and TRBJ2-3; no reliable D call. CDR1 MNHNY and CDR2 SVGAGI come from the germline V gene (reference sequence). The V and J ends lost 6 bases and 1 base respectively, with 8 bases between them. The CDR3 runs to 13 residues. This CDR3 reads CASRLWRTDTQYF. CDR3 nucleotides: TGTGCCAGCAGGTTGTGGCGCACAGATACGCAGTATTTT.

CDR3 sequence (DNA): TGTGCCAGCTCACCGGAGGGCCTAGAGGGCATTCAGTACTTC. Amino acids: CASSPEGLEGIQYF. The rearrangement uses TRBV18 and TRBJ2-4, with D perhaps TRBD2 (6 bases). This CDR3 comprises 14 residues. Between the trimmed V and J ends, which lost 3 bases and 9 bases, there was a span of 15 bases. Looked up from germline, CDR1 is KGHSH and CDR2 is LQKENI.

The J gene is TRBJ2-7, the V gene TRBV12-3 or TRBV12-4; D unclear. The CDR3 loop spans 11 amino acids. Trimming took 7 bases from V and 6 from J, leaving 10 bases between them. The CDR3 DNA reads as TGTGCCAGCACCCGATACGGCGAGCAGTACTTC. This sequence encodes CASTRYGEQYF.

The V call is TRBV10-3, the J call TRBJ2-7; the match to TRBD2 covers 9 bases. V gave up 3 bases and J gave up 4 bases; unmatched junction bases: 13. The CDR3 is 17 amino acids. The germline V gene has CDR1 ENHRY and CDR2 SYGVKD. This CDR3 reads CAISESRGVAGVYEQYF. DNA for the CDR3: TGTGCCATCAGTGAAAGCCGAGGGGTAGCGGGAGTTTACGAGCAGTACTTC.